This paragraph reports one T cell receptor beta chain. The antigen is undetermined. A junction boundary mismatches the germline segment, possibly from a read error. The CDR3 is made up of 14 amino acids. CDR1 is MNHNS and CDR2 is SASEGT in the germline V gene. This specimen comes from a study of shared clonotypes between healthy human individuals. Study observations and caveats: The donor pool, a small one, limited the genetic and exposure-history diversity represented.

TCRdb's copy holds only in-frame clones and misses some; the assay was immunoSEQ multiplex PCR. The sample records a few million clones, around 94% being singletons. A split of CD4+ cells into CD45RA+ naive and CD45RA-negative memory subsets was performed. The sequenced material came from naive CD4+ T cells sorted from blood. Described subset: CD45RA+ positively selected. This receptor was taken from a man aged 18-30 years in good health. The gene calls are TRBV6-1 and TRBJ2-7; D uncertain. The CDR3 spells CASSDPPNSYEQCF. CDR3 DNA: TGTGCCAGCAGTGACCCCCCCAACTCCTACGAGCAGTGCTTC.